The rows below give T cell receptor beta chains drawn from one sample of a study of cytomegalovirus exposure and HLA in healthy donors. Data came from immunoSEQ multiplex PCR; TCRdb stores just in-frame clones and leaves some out. The data show roughly 200,000 clones, over 75% seen once. The specimen sequenced was PBMCs. These receptors all stem from a woman aged 50 to 60 in good health and CMV-seronegative. Each CDR3 is given with its conserved first and last residue. The D gene is left open where the match is weak. Only part of the rows carry a size: once, few, many, or a class if the clone is expanded.

NA,NA,TRBV14,TRBJ1-4,TGTGCCAGCAGCCAAGATAATAGAAAACTGTTTTTT,CASSQDNRKLFF
NA,NA,TRBV25-1,TRBJ2-3,TGTGCCAGCAGCGCCGGGACAGATACGCAGTATTTT,CASSAGTDTQYF
NA,NA,TRBV19,TRBJ1-2,TGTGCCAGTAGTATGCCCGGACAGTACTATGGCTACACCTTC,CASSMPGQYYGYTF
NA,NA,TRBV6-1,TRBJ2-7,TGTGCCAGCAGTGAAGGGGCAGAACGGGAGAAACATTTGGAGCAGTACTTC,CASSEGAEREKHLEQYF
TRBD1,NA,TRBV6-4,TRBJ2-7,TGTGCCAGCAGTGCCCGGACAGGGCCCTACGAGCAGTACTTC,CASSARTGPYEQYF
NA,NA,TRBV7-6,TRBJ2-1,TGTGCCAGCAGCTTATCCGGGAGCCTCACCCCCGATGAGCAGTTCTTC,CASSLSGSLTPDEQFF
TRBD1,NA,TRBV29-1,TRBJ2-5,TGCAGCGTCCACGGTTGGGGACAGGGGGAGACCCAGTACTTC,CSVHGWGQGETQYF
TRBD2,NA,TRBV28,TRBJ2-1,TGTGCCAGCAGCCGGACTAGCCAGAGCTCCTACAATGAGCAGTTCTTC,CASSRTSQSSYNEQFF
NA,NA,TRBV28,TRBJ1-2,TGTGCCAGCAGCCCTATTTCAGCGATATATGGCTACACCTTC,CASSPISAIYGYTF
NA,once,TRBV28,TRBJ1-1,TGTGCCAGCAGTTTTCTGGCAAATGAAGCTTTCTTT,CASSFLANEAFF
TRBD1,NA,TRBV5-1,TRBJ1-1,TGCGCCAGCTCGGGCCCCGGGACAGGGGGAGTGAACACTGAAGCTTTCTTT,CASSGPGTGGVNTEAFF
TRBD1,NA,TRBV9,TRBJ2-7,TGTGCCAGCAGCGCCGGGACAGGGGGGACCTACGAGCAGTACTTC,CASSAGTGGTYEQYF
NA,NA,TRBV7-2,TRBJ2-1,TGTGCCAGCAGCTCGTCCGCGGTACACAATGAGCAGTTCTTC,CASSSSAVHNEQFF
NA,NA,TRBV2,TRBJ2-1,TGTGCCAGCAGCCAACAGGGCCGGGGTGAGCAGTTCTTC,CASSQQGRGEQFF
NA,NA,TRBV9,TRBJ1-1,TGTGCCAGCAGCTCCTCTTCGGGGGTTGACACTGAAGCTTTCTTT,CASSSSSGVDTEAFF
TRBD1,NA,TRBV7-9,TRBJ2-3,TGTGCCAGCAGCTTGGGACAGGACCTGGATACGCAGTATTTT,CASSLGQDLDTQYF
TRBD1,NA,TRBV5-1,TRBJ2-5,TGCGCCAGCAGCAACGGACAGGGGGTTAGAGAGACCCAGTACTTC,CASSNGQGVRETQYF
NA,few,TRBV15,TRBJ2-5,TGTGCCACCAGCAGAGATAGGGGCCAAGAGACCCAGTACTTC,CATSRDRGQETQYF
TRBD1,NA,TRBV15,TRBJ2-7,TGTGCCACCAGCAGGGGGACAGGGGGCGAATACGAGCAGTACTTC,CATSRGTGGEYEQYF
NA,NA,TRBV19,TRBJ2-3,TGTGCCAGTAGTATAGATTGGAGGCTAGCGGATACGCAGTATTTT,CASSIDWRLADTQYF
NA,few,TRBV15,TRBJ1-4,TGTGCCACCAGCAGAGAAACGGGTGGGGAAAAACTGTTTTTT,CATSRETGGEKLFF
NA,NA,TRBV28,TRBJ2-7,TGTGCCAGCAGTCAAATCACAGGGACCGGCTCCTACGAGCAGTACTTC,CASSQITGTGSYEQYF
NA,NA,TRBV29-1,TRBJ2-1,TGCAGCGTTGTCCAGGGGCCTGGGTACAATGAGCAGTTCTTC,CSVVQGPGYNEQFF
NA,NA,TRBV19,TRBJ1-2,TGTGCCAGTAGCATGAGGAGGGATCATGGCTACACCTTC,CASSMRRDHGYTF
TRBD2,NA,TRBV4-1,TRBJ2-3,TGCGCCAGCAGCGTACCGGGACTAGCGGGAGAAACAGATACGCAGTATTTT,CASSVPGLAGETDTQYF
NA,NA,TRBV29-1,TRBJ1-2,TGCAGCGCTACAGATGAGGGCTACACCTTC,CSATDEGYTF
TRBD2,NA,TRBV4-1,TRBJ2-5,TGCGCCAGCAGCCAAGCCATGGGTAGCGCGGGGGGGCAAGAGACCCAGTACTTC,CASSQAMGSAGGQETQYF
TRBD1,NA,TRBV27,TRBJ1-1,TGTGCCAGCAGTGAACTCGCAGGGGGATTGATGAACACTGAAGCTTTCTTT,CASSELAGGLMNTEAFF
NA,NA,TRBV4-3,TRBJ1-4,TGCGCCAGCAGCCAAGCGGGGGGGTCTAATGAAAAACTGTTTTTT,CASSQAGGSNEKLFF
NA,NA,TRBV5-1,TRBJ2-3,TGCGCCAGCATTTTCGGGTCTGGGGAGTACAACACAGATACGCAGTATTTT,CASIFGSGEYNTDTQYF
TRBD1,NA,TRBV28,TRBJ1-1,TGTGCCAGCAGTCCCGGGACAGGGAACCGGTATACTGAAGCTTTCTTT,CASSPGTGNRYTEAFF
TRBD2,NA,TRBV9,TRBJ2-1,TGTGCCAGCAGCGTAGCCCCAAAGACTAGCGGGGGTTTTTACAATGAGCAGTTCTTC,CASSVAPKTSGGFYNEQFF
NA,once,TRBV5-4,TRBJ2-3,TGTGCCAGCAGCCCACTTCAGGGGCGCACAGATACGCAGTATTTT,CASSPLQGRTDTQYF
TRBD2,NA,TRBV7-9,TRBJ2-3,TGTTCCAGCAGCTTACCGCCCGGTAGCGGGGCAAACACAGATACGCAGTATTTT,CSSSLPPGSGANTDTQYF
TRBD1,NA,TRBV7-8,TRBJ2-1,TGTGCCAGCAGCTTTCGAGAAAGACAGGGAAACGAGCAGTTCTTC,CASSFRERQGNEQFF
TRBD1,once,TRBV5-8,TRBJ1-2,TGTGCCAGCAGCTTGAAGGGACAGGGTACAACCTATGGCTACACCTTC,CASSLKGQGTTYGYTF
TRBD2,few,TRBV19,TRBJ2-2,TGTGCCAGTAGTATAACTGGGAGGGACACCGGGGAGCTGTTTTTT,CASSITGRDTGELFF
TRBD2,NA,TRBV11-2,TRBJ2-1,TGTGCCAGCAGCTCGCAACCCTCGCTAGCGGGGAGCGGTGAGCAGTTCTTC,CASSSQPSLAGSGEQFF
NA,once,TRBV7-9,TRBJ2-6,TGTGCCAGCAGTTGGGGGACAACCTCTGGGGCCAACGTCCTGACTTTC,CASSWGTTSGANVLTF
NA,NA,TRBV11-1,TRBJ2-1,TGTGCCAGCAGCTTCGGGCCAGCGGGTGCGCTCAATGAGCAGTTCTTC,CASSFGPAGALNEQFF
NA,NA,TRBV7-3,TRBJ2-1,TGTGCCAGCACCTTTGCCCGGGGCAATGAGCAGTTCTTC,CASTFARGNEQFF
NA,NA,TRBV28,TRBJ1-6,TGTGCCAGCAACGGCCAGGGGAATAATTCACCCCTCCACTTT,CASNGQGNNSPLHF
NA,NA,TRBV5-6,TRBJ1-2,TGTGCCAGCAGCTCGAGACACCCGGTTCTGGACTATGGCTACACCTTC,CASSSRHPVLDYGYTF
TRBD1,NA,TRBV6-6,TRBJ1-1,TGTGCCAGCAGTCCCGGGACAGGGGGCCTTGAAGCTTTCTTT,CASSPGTGGLEAFF
TRBD1,NA,TRBV28,TRBJ2-7,TGTGCCACAGCGGGACAGGGTACCGGCGAGCAGTACTTC,CATAGQGTGEQYF
TRBD1,NA,TRBV6-5,TRBJ2-7,TGTGCCAGCAGTACAGGGGGTTGGGAGCAGTACTTC,CASSTGGWEQYF
TRBD1,NA,TRBV5-4,TRBJ1-4,TGTGCCACCCGGGACAGCAAAGAAGCTAATGAAAAACTGTTTTTT,CATRDSKEANEKLFF
NA,NA,TRBV30,TRBJ2-2,TGTGCCTGGACGGAGGCCGGGGAGCTGTTTTTT,CAWTEAGELFF
NA,NA,TRBV6-1,TRBJ1-5,TGTGCCAGCACCCAGGGGATTAATCAGCCCCAGCATTTT,CASTQGINQPQHF
NA,NA,TRBV5-1,TRBJ1-2,TGCGCCAGCAGCTTTGGCGACAGTTCCTATGGCTACACCTTC,CASSFGDSSYGYTF
TRBD1,NA,TRBV27,TRBJ1-6,TGTGCCAGCAGTTTGGGGACAGGTGGTAATTCACCCCTCCACTTT,CASSLGTGGNSPLHF
NA,NA,TRBV14,TRBJ2-3,TGTGCCAGCGGGGGGGCTGGCACAGATACGCAGTATTTT,CASGGAGTDTQYF
NA,NA,TRBV2,TRBJ2-7,TGTGCCAGCAGTGGGGACACCTACGAGCAGTACTTC,CASSGDTYEQYF
NA,NA,TRBV6-5,TRBJ1-5,TGTGCCAGCAGTTCAGCGGCGGGGATTAGCAATCAGCCCCAGCATTTT,CASSSAAGISNQPQHF
NA,NA,TRBV6-6,TRBJ2-2,TGTGCCAGCAGTCCCGAGGGCTTAACCGGGGAGCTGTTTTTT,CASSPEGLTGELFF